These 18 T cell receptor beta chains were all obtained from the same sample, sequenced in a study of shared clonotypes between healthy human individuals. Profiling relied on immunoSEQ multiplex PCR, and the TCRdb table lists in-frame clones only, not all of them. The sample shows more than 900,000 clones, around 78% of them seen only once. The sample consisted of memory CD4+ T cells from PBMCs. As for subset: CD45RA-negative fraction. The receptors stem from a man between 18 and 35 years old in good health. Some clones in this sample may be carry-over from other donors' samples.

In this sample, this clone turned up a few times. The CDR3 coding sequence is TGTGCCAGCAGCCCGTATACGGGGTTGACTAGCATGATAGCCAAAAACATTCAGTACTTC. Its translation is CASSPYTGLTSMIAKNIQYF. This chain connects TRBV13 to TRBJ2-4; TRBD2 aligns across 7 bases. The V and J ends lost 5 bases and 0 bases, in that order; junction bases with no gene match: 19. The CDR3 totals 20 residues. Germline CDR1 is PRHDT and CDR2 is FYEKMQ (reference sequence).

This rearrangement joins TRBV6-5 to TRBJ1-1; possible D gene TRBD1, 6 bases. This CDR3 region has 15 residues. V gave up 0 bases and J gave up 4 bases, with 12 bases separating them. In germline, CDR1 is MNHEY, CDR2 SVGAGI. The CDR3 nucleotides are TGTGCCAGCAGTTACTCCGGAGGAGGGGGCACTGAAGCTTTCTTT. This encodes CASSYSGGGGTEAFF.

This clone has just one count. CDR3 DNA sequence: TGTGCCAGTAGTATAGAAGGGCAGGGGACTGGCGGCTACACCTTC. Translating gives CASSIEGQGTGGYTF. The chain joins TRBV19 to TRBJ1-2; a weak D match, TRBD1 (6 bases). Germline values: CDR1 LNHDA, CDR2 SQIVND (reference sequence). Trimming removed 0 bases from V and 8 bases from J, with 16 bases in between. This CDR3 region has 15 residues.

The V call is TRBV18, the J call TRBJ1-3; D might be TRBD1 (5 bases). CDR1 is KGHSH, CDR2 LQKENI, per germline. Trimming cost V 1 base and J 0 bases, with 16 bases left between them. This CDR3 is built from 18 residues. In DNA form, the CDR3 reads TGTGCCAGCTCACCACTCAGGGCGAGACAGACCTCTGGAAACACCATATATTTT. This translates into CASSPLRARQTSGNTIYF.

Here the CDR3 reads CASSSGASYEQYF. CDR3 bases: TGTGCCAGCAGCTCCGGGGCCTCCTACGAGCAGTACTTC. The chain carries TRBV7-9 and TRBJ2-7; the D gene could be TRBD1 or TRBD2 (5 bases each). V was shortened by 4 bases and J by 0 bases, with 7 bases between the two germline ends. The CDR3 extends over 13 amino acids. CDR1 and CDR2 (germline): SEHNR, FQNEAQ (reference sequence).

The CDR3 DNA sequence: TGTGCCAGCAGTCCACCCAATGTCGGGACAGGGGGCACAGATACGCAGTATTTT. Residues: CASSPPNVGTGGTDTQYF. This chain connects TRBV7-9 to TRBJ2-3; 10 nucleotides agree with TRBD1. CDR1 and CDR2 (germline): SEHNR, FQNEAQ (reference sequence). The CDR3 spans 18 residues. The J segment lost 1 base and the V segment lost 6 bases, leaving 13 bases of the junction unmatched.

This clone was seen only a few times. The V and J genes are TRBV27 and TRBJ1-1; maybe TRBD1 (5 bases). CDR3 length: 14 amino acids. Trimming took 0 bases from V and 5 from J, leaving 10 bases between them. CDR1 and CDR2 from the germline V gene are MNHEY and SMNVEV (reference sequence). In nucleotides, the CDR3 is TGTGCCAGCAGTTTATCTCCTGGGGGTACTGAAGCTTTCTTT. Encoded protein: CASSLSPGGTEAFF.

This sequence joins TRBV30 and TRBJ1-1; no firm D call. Germline lookup yields CDR1 GTSNPN and CDR2 SVGIG (reference sequence). The CDR3 contains 14 residues. With 1 base removed from V and 3 bases from J, the gap between germline ends came to 12 bases. In DNA, the CDR3 is TGTGCCTGGAGTGGAGTCGGGTATTACACTGAAGCTTTCTTT. Its protein is CAWSGVGYYTEAFF.

This sequence joins TRBV5-1 and TRBJ2-1; 8 bases agree with TRBD2. The CDR3 has 15 amino acids. Germline lookup yields CDR1 SGHRS and CDR2 YFSETQ. Trimming at V came to 0 bases and at J to 10 bases, leaving 9 bases not matched to a gene. For the CDR3, the DNA is TGCGCCAGCAGCTTGGTAGGGACTAGGGGAACGGAGCAGTTCTTC. It codes for CASSLVGTRGTEQFF.

The J gene is TRBJ1-2, the V gene TRBV27; TRBD1 might be the D (6 bases). In germline, CDR1 is MNHEY, CDR2 SMNVEV (reference sequence). The V gene lost 4 bases and the J gene lost 1 base, with 13 bases spanning the gap. The CDR3 contains 15 residues. The CDR3 region has the DNA TGTGCCAGCAGTTCGCTAGGACAGCTTAACTATGGCTACACCTTC. This gives the protein CASSSLGQLNYGYTF.

The CDR3 DNA reads as TGCGCCAGCAGCTTGGGCCCGGGTGAAGGAGTTGGCTACACCTTC. Protein product: CASSLGPGEGVGYTF. The rearrangement links TRBV5-1 to TRBJ1-2; D unresolved. Trimming took off 0 bases at V and 7 bases at J, with 16 bases between the two ends. The CDR3 is made up of 15 amino acids. CDR1 is SGHRS, CDR2 YFSETQ, per germline.

The CDR3 DNA sequence: TGTGCCAGCAGTTTAGGGGGCTTGGGCACCGGGGAGCTGTTTTTT. Protein sequence: CASSLGGLGTGELFF. The rearrangement links TRBV28 to TRBJ2-2; TRBD1 is a possible D gene (6 bases). The germline gives CDR1 MDHEN, CDR2 SYDVKM. This CDR3 contains 15 residues. V dropped 2 bases and J dropped 4 bases, with 11 bases sitting between them.

The rearrangement links TRBV10-3 to TRBJ2-5, with 8 nucleotides matching TRBD2. CDR3 length: 14 residues. Germline V CDR1 and CDR2: ENHRY, SYGVKD. The junction had 9 bases not matched to a gene; V was cut back by 1 base and J by 11 bases. In DNA, the CDR3 is TGTGCCATCAGTGAGTACGGTAGCGGGGACCTACAGTACTTC. This encodes CAISEYGSGDLQYF.

The chain recombines TRBV5-1 with TRBJ2-7; TRBD2 might be the D (6 bases). This CDR3 comprises 15 residues. Trimming took off 0 bases at V and 5 bases at J, with 15 bases between the two ends. The germline gives CDR1 SGHRS, CDR2 YFSETQ. The DNA for the CDR3 is TGCGCCAGCAGCTTGGCCGGAGGGCGCTGGGACGAGCAGTACTTC. Amino acids: CASSLAGGRWDEQYF.

This clone was counted between two and nine times. A read error may be the cause here, since a much bigger clone is one base away. The chain links TRBV4-1 to TRBJ2-7; D gene uncertain. The germline gives CDR1 MGHRA, CDR2 YSYEKL. V was trimmed by 4 bases and J by 2 bases, leaving 12 bases between them. The CDR3 has 14 amino acids. As DNA, the CDR3 is TGCGCCAGCAGCCGTTACCTGGGAACCTACGAGCAGTACTTC. Amino acids: CASSRYLGTYEQYF.

To note about this clone: The sample holds other DNA sequences that translate to the same CDR3. The CDR3 nucleotides are TGTGCCAGCACCCTAGACAGGGGCAATCAGCCCCAGCATTTT. As protein: CASTLDRGNQPQHF. The chain is built from TRBV2 and TRBJ1-5; TRBD1 aligns across 7 bases. V lost 7 bases to trimming and J lost 2 bases; unmatched junction nucleotides: 5. CDR3 length: 14 residues. CDR1 and CDR2 (germline): SNHLY, FYNNEI.

The gene calls are TRBV6-1 and TRBJ1-1, with D unclear. Germline loops: CDR1 MNHNS, CDR2 SASEGT. The V end was cut by 6 bases, the J end by 5 bases, with 13 bases between. The CDR3 sequence is 13 residues long. As DNA, the CDR3 is TGTGCCAGCAGACAAGAGAGCGTAACTGAAGCTTTCTTT. Its protein product is CASRQESVTEAFF.

The rearrangement links TRBV28 to TRBJ1-2; possibly TRBD1 for D (5 bases). The V end lost 6 bases, the J end lost 8 bases, and 13 bases lay between the germline ends. The length of the CDR3 is 12 residues. Germline CDR1 and CDR2: MDHEN and SYDVKM. The chain's CDR3 is CASSQGSRGYTF. For the CDR3, the DNA is TGTGCCAGCAGCCAGGGTTCTAGGGGCTACACCTTC.